This passage covers 11 T cell receptor beta chains from one sample sequenced in a study of blood T cell repertoires in COVID-19. This table comes from immunoSEQ multiplex PCR, and its TCRdb copy is limited to in-frame clones, with some not included. Counted here are hundreds of thousands of clones, roughly 90% occurring once; the ten biggest clones make up roughly 4.3%. Material: PBMCs or T cells enriched from blood (not recorded which). The receptors shown here come from a woman in her late teens or twenties with acute COVID-19.

This sequence joins TRBV24-1 and TRBJ2-3; perhaps TRBD1 as D (5 bases). V lost 3 bases, J lost 0 bases, and 9 bases lay in between. CDR1 is KGHDR and CDR2 is SFDVKD in the germline V gene. The CDR3 extends over 15 amino acids. The CDR3 loop reads CATSDQQDSTDTQYF. The DNA for the CDR3 is TGTGCCACCAGTGATCAACAGGACAGCACAGATACGCAGTATTTT.

The rearrangement joins TRBV28 to TRBJ1-5; no reliable D call. This CDR3 is 15 amino acids long. Trimming removed 6 bases from V and 7 bases from J, with 19 bases in between. CDR1 MDHEN and CDR2 SYDVKM come from the germline V gene. The CDR3 DNA reads as TGTGCCAGCAGCCCCTTATTTGGTTCGAGGCAGCCCCAGCATTTT. Protein: CASSPLFGSRQPQHF.

The chain uses TRBV9 and TRBJ1-1, with a possible D match to TRBD1 (5 bases). Germline V gives CDR1 SGDLS, CDR2 YYNGEE. This CDR3 is built from 16 residues. V lost 0 bases and J 3 bases, leaving 15 bases between the germline ends. This CDR3 reads CASSVGGRDGHTEAFF. Here the CDR3 DNA reads TGTGCCAGCAGCGTAGGCGGGAGGGACGGCCACACTGAAGCTTTCTTT.

The V call is TRBV6-5, the J call TRBJ2-7; 11 bases line up with TRBD1. This CDR3 spans 15 amino acids. The J segment lost 2 bases and the V segment lost 0 bases, leaving 0 bases of the junction unmatched. From germline, CDR1 is MNHEY and CDR2 SVGAGI. The chain's CDR3 is CASSYSGQGAYEQYF. DNA of the CDR3: TGTGCCAGCAGTTACTCGGGACAGGGGGCCTACGAGCAGTACTTC.

V is TRBV15 and J is TRBJ1-6, with unresolved D. The CDR3 totals 14 residues. The germline CDR1 and CDR2 sequences are LNHNV and YYDKDF (reference sequence). V lost 3 bases to trimming and J lost 8 bases, with 11 bases between them. The CDR3, as DNA: TGTGCCACCAGCAGGGATCCTCGGGATTCACCCCTCCACTTT. Translating gives CATSRDPRDSPLHF.

A remark on this clone: The identical CDR3 is also encoded by other nucleotide sequences in the sample. CDR3 protein: CASSLGGTSSYEQYF. CDR3 DNA sequence: TGCGCCAGCAGCTTGGGAGGGACTAGCTCCTACGAGCAGTACTTC. The chain is built from TRBV5-1 and TRBJ2-7; 8 bases agree with TRBD2. With 0 bases clipped from V and 0 bases from J, the junction kept 2 bases outside the gene matches. CDR1 and CDR2 from the germline V gene are SGHRS and YFSETQ. The CDR3 is made up of 15 amino acids.

V gene TRBV19 combines with J gene TRBJ2-2; no definite D call. CDR1 is LNHDA, CDR2 SQIVND, per germline (reference sequence). Trimming took 6 bases from V and 6 from J, leaving 8 bases between them. The CDR3 has 12 amino acids. CDR3 nucleotides: TGTGCCAGTAGCCACTACTCCGGGGAGCTGTTTTTT. Its translation is CASSHYSGELFF.

The chain uses TRBV5-1 and TRBJ2-1; 10 bases are shared with TRBD2. The CDR3 contains 17 residues. CDR1 SGHRS and CDR2 YFSETQ come from the germline V gene. The V gene end was trimmed by 4 bases and the J gene end by 1 base; junction bases not matched to a gene: 8. CDR3 loop: CASSVPGLAFSYNEQFF. The CDR3 DNA is TGCGCCAGCAGCGTGCCGGGACTAGCGTTTTCCTACAATGAGCAGTTCTTC. Variable domain in full (rest from reference TRBV5-1 and TRBJ2-1): KAGVTQTPRYLIKTRGQQVTLSCSPISGHRSVSWYQQTPGQGLQFLFEYFSETQRNKGNFPGRFSGRQFSNSRSEMNVSTLELGDSALYLCASSVPGLAFSYNEQFFGPGTRLTVL.

The CDR3 spells CASSQGQVQQYF. The CDR3 bases are TGTGCCAGCAGCCAAGGACAGGTCCAGCAGTACTTC. The chain joins TRBV3-1 (or the pseudogene TRBV3-2) to TRBJ2-7; possibly TRBD1 for D (6 bases). The ends were cut back, 1 base at V and 8 bases at J, with 9 bases in the middle. The CDR3 sequence is 12 residues long. Per germline, CDR1 LGHDT and CDR2 YNNKEL (reference sequence).

The chain carries TRBV9 and TRBJ1-3, with D possibly TRBD1 on 6 matching bases. From germline, CDR1 is SGDLS and CDR2 YYNGEE. The CDR3 runs to 15 residues. Trimming removed 3 bases from V and 0 bases from J, with 10 bases in between. The CDR3 DNA sequence: TGTGCCAGCAGCGCACGGGACAACTCTGGAAACACCATATATTTT. The encoded protein is CASSARDNSGNTIYF. Using reference TRBV9 and TRBJ1-3 for the parts outside the CDR3, the full variable domain is DSGVTQTPKHLITATGQRVTLRCSPRSGDLSVYWYQQSLDQGLQFLIQYYNGEERAKGNILERFSAQQFPDLHSELNLSSLELGDSALYFCASSARDNSGNTIYFGEGSWLTVV.

The gene calls are TRBV7-9 and TRBJ1-6, with 9 bases matching TRBD1. This CDR3 is built from 14 residues. With 1 base clipped from V and 10 bases from J, the junction kept 2 bases outside the gene matches. Germline CDR1 is SEHNR and CDR2 is FQNEAQ (reference sequence). The CDR3 loop reads CASSLGGQGSPLHF. The CDR3 nucleotides read TGTGCCAGCAGCTTAGGTGGACAGGGGTCACCCCTCCACTTT.